This T cell receptor (beta chain) was recorded in a study of long-term antiretroviral therapy in people with HIV (dated by TCRdb to between 2020 and 2023). Regarding the study in general: The earliest samples were collected about a decade before the 2015 WHO recommendation for immediate ART, when ART was typically delayed until CD4 counts fell. This retrospective serial study examined whether starting ART and sustained HIV suppression were associated with changes in the composition and diversity of the TRB repertoire in peripheral blood. A total of 192 cryopreserved PBMC samples were contributed to the cohort by 30 adults with confirmed HIV infection, with samples collected serially over a mean of roughly six years (range 1-12). Among the approximately 30 participants with HIV, ten to twelve were female. No cross-contamination during QIAcube processing was seen in test extractions of a monoclonal T-cell line run alongside roughly 35 polyclonal samples.

The immunoSEQ hsTCRB v3.0 assay was used at survey level resolution to sequence the TRB variable region. The targeted TRB sequencing depth was roughly 35,000-50,000 T-cell genomes per sample. An Illumina MiSeq with a v3 150-cycle kit was used to sequence the pooled TRB libraries. The authors processed their data as follows. Repertoire analysis was performed in R inside a reproducible Nextflow workflow that covered QC, data transformation and analysis. LymphoSeq2, an R package for exploring AIRR-Seq data, was used to implement custom analyses. A few samples yielding fewer than 5000 total TRB sequences were excluded, leaving about 190 analyzed HIV repertoires. Among the 200 or so HIV repertoires that were kept, almost 60 were collected before ART initiation and around 130 were collected after ART initiation. Each repertoire was downsampled to 5000 TRB nucleotide sequences, and summary statistics were averaged across 100 downsampling iterations. Only TRB sequences with CDR3 regions of at least seven amino acids were retained for analysis. Diversity was measured with a Shannon entropy-derived clonality score and the Gini coefficient. In repertoire networks, the top 5000 CDR3 amino acid sequences were linked whenever an edit distance of one separated two sequences. GLIPH2 predicted antigen specificity groups and MHC restriction for TRB CDR3 amino acid sequences. CDR3 amino acid sequences were matched against VDJdb and McPAS-TCR to flag known CMV, EBV, HIV or tissue antigen associations. Pre-ART, post-ART and control groups were compared with Wilcoxon signed-rank tests and Holm-Bonferroni correction. In its TCRdb copy, this immuneACCESS table keeps in-frame sequences only and misses some clones. Where compared with another copy, unresolved V genes explain less than half of these, and the others have no known cause. V, J and clone size were drawn from that table, and D and trimming were deduced from the DNA. The sample table lists 13,000 to 15,000 clones, 80% of them with a count of one. The top ten clones comprise 13% of the sample.

To be included, a participant needed at least one PBMC sample from before ART initiation plus at least two post-ART samples. Every participant with HIV received treatment in the United States of America. Before DNA extraction, cryopreserved samples containing 1-10 million PBMC were thawed and washed. At the time of the earliest PBMC sample, participants with HIV were aged between about 23 and 54 years. Each participant contributed PBMC samples from 1-4 timepoints before ART initiation and 2-8 timepoints after ART initiation, with a median of 7 samples. For every participant, serial HIV viral load, CD4+ T-cell count, ART history and demographic data were obtained. Genomic DNA was extracted from unsorted PBMC with a Qiagen kit on a QIAcube, with processing performed in batches of 12 samples. Study-wide findings and limitations: Expanded TRB clones identified before ART initiation dominated the repertoire at all time points, although this dominance fluctuated and declined in many PLHIV after ART. Since PBMC availability was limited, sequencing covered only the TCR beta chain, with no alpha chain pairing. A significant increase in TRB diversity was found to be associated with ART initiation, although TRB diversity was observed to remain significantly below that of transplant donor controls even after long-term ART. Samples dated from about 2004 to 2018, and the ART regimens used may be less effective than current ones. Because pre-ART samples had limited cell numbers, profiling was done on unsorted PBMC rather than on sorted CD4+ and CD8+ T cells. HIV repertoires had narrower CDR3 length ranges than controls, and the network structure suggested an antigen-experienced repertoire that shifted only slightly toward naive after ART. Inferences about post-ART repertoire changes were limited because no data were available on ART adherence, viral resistance or therapy changes.

CDR1 and CDR2, looked up from the germline V gene, are MNHEY and SVGAGI. Counted from cysteine to phenylalanine, this CDR3 has 14 amino acids. The DNA shown is the 42-base CDR3, in frame from base 1. At the junction V is shortened by 0 bases and J by 6 bases, with 12 bases in between. As to this clone: The specificity of this receptor is unknown. Within one base of it there is no much larger clone, and no base qualities were kept.

Specimen: unsorted PBMCs, collected 3.2 years before starting antiretroviral therapy. This chain joins TRBV6-5 to TRBJ2-7, with TRBD1 perhaps the D gene, on 5 matching bases. The receptor was derived from a man in his forties with HIV. This receptor has the CDR3 CASSYSGPGIEQYF. The bases are TGTGCCAGCAGTTACTCAGGCCCAGGGATCGAGCAGTACTTC.